The rows below give T cell receptor beta chains drawn from one sample of a study of patients and donors after allogeneic stem cell transplantation. A single record per CDR3 protein comes from TCRdb applying MiXCR to the RT-PCR reads. The sample contains 200,000 to 250,000 distinct CDR3 sequences, 11% to 15% of which appear only once. Sequenced material: blood, either unsorted or a sorted T cell fraction (not recorded which). All receptors derive from a human donor who was either an allogeneic HSCT recipient or a stem cell or donor lymphocyte infusion donor (not recorded which). It is not recorded whose cells these are; they may come from a transplant donor. Each CDR3 is given with its conserved first and last residue. Fields, in order: CDR3 protein, CDR3 DNA, V gene, clone size, J gene, D gene. D genes are given only for firm matches. Clone size appears in some rows only: once, few, many, or a class for an expanded clone.

cdr3_aa: CASSRPGTSNQPQHF
cdr3_nt: TGTGCCAGCAGTAGGCCCGGGACAAGCAATCAGCCCCAGCATTTT
v_call: TRBV6-2/TRBV6-3
clone_size: NA
j_call: TRBJ1-5
d_call: NA

cdr3_aa: CATSDLIGTGDYEELFF
cdr3_nt: TGTGCCACCAGTGATTTGATCGGGACAGGGGATTATGAGGAGCTGTTTTTT
v_call: TRBV24-1
clone_size: NA
j_call: TRBJ2-2
d_call: TRBD1

cdr3_aa: CAWSRQSNQPQHF
cdr3_nt: TGTGCCTGGAGCCGACAGAGCAATCAGCCCCAGCATTTT
v_call: TRBV30
clone_size: many
j_call: TRBJ1-5
d_call: NA

cdr3_aa: CASSDRSKGDEQFF
cdr3_nt: TGTGCCAGCAGTGATAGGTCAAAGGGCGATGAGCAGTTCTTC
v_call: TRBV2
clone_size: many
j_call: TRBJ2-1
d_call: NA

cdr3_aa: CASSRLQGGYGYTF
cdr3_nt: TGTGCCAGCAGCCGACTTCAGGGTGGATATGGCTACACCTTC
v_call: TRBV7-2
clone_size: few
j_call: TRBJ1-2
d_call: NA

cdr3_aa: CASSGDRGQGGYTF
cdr3_nt: TGTGCCAGCAGCGGGGACAGGGGGCAGGGTGGCTACACCTTC
v_call: TRBV7-2
clone_size: NA
j_call: TRBJ1-2
d_call: TRBD1

cdr3_aa: CASSLDRPNEKLFF
cdr3_nt: TGTGCCAGCAGTTTAGACAGGCCCAATGAAAAACTGTTTTTT
v_call: TRBV12-3/TRBV12-4
clone_size: few
j_call: TRBJ1-4
d_call: NA

cdr3_aa: CASRGTSYEQYF
cdr3_nt: TGCGCCAGCAGAGGGACCTCCTACGAGCAGTACTTC
v_call: TRBV5-1
clone_size: many
j_call: TRBJ2-7
d_call: NA

cdr3_aa: CASHILGQGNTIYF
cdr3_nt: TGTGCCAGCCATATACTGGGACAGGGAAACACCATATATTTT
v_call: TRBV12-3/TRBV12-4
clone_size: many
j_call: TRBJ1-3
d_call: TRBD1

cdr3_aa: CASSPLRVGAGELFF
cdr3_nt: TGTGCCAGCAGCCCCCTTCGCGTGGGGGCCGGGGAGCTGTTTTTT
v_call: TRBV14
clone_size: few
j_call: TRBJ2-2
d_call: NA

cdr3_aa: CASSKRGGLSTDTQYF
cdr3_nt: TGTGCCAGCAGCAAGCGGGGGGGACTTAGCACAGATACGCAGTATTTT
v_call: TRBV7-2
clone_size: many
j_call: TRBJ2-3
d_call: TRBD2

cdr3_aa: CASSFSGANYGYTF
cdr3_nt: TGCGCCAGCAGCTTTTCCGGCGCTAACTATGGCTACACCTTC
v_call: TRBV5-1
clone_size: many
j_call: TRBJ1-2
d_call: NA

cdr3_aa: CSARDGVNNEQFF
cdr3_nt: TGCAGTGCTAGAGACGGGGTCAACAATGAGCAGTTCTTC
v_call: TRBV20-1
clone_size: few
j_call: TRBJ2-1
d_call: NA

cdr3_aa: CSAIPGQGYEQYF
cdr3_nt: TGCAGTGCCATTCCGGGACAGGGCTACGAGCAGTACTTC
v_call: TRBV20-1
clone_size: once
j_call: TRBJ2-7
d_call: TRBD1

cdr3_aa: CASSFAGLRGGELFF
cdr3_nt: TGTGCCAGCAGTTTCGCGGGACTCCGAGGCGGGGAGCTGTTTTTT
v_call: TRBV12-3/TRBV12-4
clone_size: NA
j_call: TRBJ2-2
d_call: NA

cdr3_aa: CSVEFSSWADTQYF
cdr3_nt: TGCAGCGTTGAATTCTCAAGTTGGGCAGATACGCAGTATTTT
v_call: TRBV29-1
clone_size: NA
j_call: TRBJ2-3
d_call: NA

cdr3_aa: CASFRAGTSTEAFF
cdr3_nt: TGTGCCAGCTTCCGGGCAGGGACTTCCACTGAAGCTTTCTTT
v_call: TRBV28
clone_size: few
j_call: TRBJ1-1
d_call: NA

cdr3_aa: CASSPRGGRTMNTEAFF
cdr3_nt: TGTGCCAGCAGCCCCCGGGGGGGGCGGACCATGAACACTGAAGCTTTCTTT
v_call: TRBV4-2
clone_size: few
j_call: TRBJ1-1
d_call: NA

cdr3_aa: CASSFGTGKGEQYF
cdr3_nt: TGTGCCAGCAGCTTTGGGACAGGGAAGGGCGAGCAGTACTTC
v_call: TRBV7-8
clone_size: many
j_call: TRBJ2-7
d_call: TRBD1

cdr3_aa: CASSLGYRLGEQYF
cdr3_nt: TGTGCCAGCAGCTTAGGGTACAGGTTGGGCGAGCAGTACTTC
v_call: TRBV7-2
clone_size: NA
j_call: TRBJ2-7
d_call: NA

cdr3_aa: CSARGVNPGYTF
cdr3_nt: TGCAGTGCTAGAGGGGTGAATCCGGGCTACACCTTC
v_call: TRBV20-1
clone_size: many
j_call: TRBJ1-2
d_call: NA

cdr3_aa: CASSSPGWGTDEQYF
cdr3_nt: TGTGCCAGCAGTTCACCCGGGTGGGGGACGGACGAGCAGTACTTC
v_call: TRBV12-3/TRBV12-4
clone_size: NA
j_call: TRBJ2-7
d_call: NA

cdr3_aa: CSVEAQMNTEAFF
cdr3_nt: TGCAGCGTTGAAGCACAGATGAACACTGAAGCTTTCTTT
v_call: TRBV29-1
clone_size: few
j_call: TRBJ1-1
d_call: NA

cdr3_aa: CASSALAGGPNTGELFF
cdr3_nt: TGTGCCAGCAGTGCCCTAGCGGGGGGTCCGAACACCGGGGAGCTGTTTTTT
v_call: TRBV6-1
clone_size: NA
j_call: TRBJ2-2
d_call: TRBD2

cdr3_aa: CASSLPLGYGYTF
cdr3_nt: TGTGCCAGCAGTTTGCCCTTGGGCTATGGCTACACCTTC
v_call: TRBV12-3/TRBV12-4
clone_size: many
j_call: TRBJ1-2
d_call: NA